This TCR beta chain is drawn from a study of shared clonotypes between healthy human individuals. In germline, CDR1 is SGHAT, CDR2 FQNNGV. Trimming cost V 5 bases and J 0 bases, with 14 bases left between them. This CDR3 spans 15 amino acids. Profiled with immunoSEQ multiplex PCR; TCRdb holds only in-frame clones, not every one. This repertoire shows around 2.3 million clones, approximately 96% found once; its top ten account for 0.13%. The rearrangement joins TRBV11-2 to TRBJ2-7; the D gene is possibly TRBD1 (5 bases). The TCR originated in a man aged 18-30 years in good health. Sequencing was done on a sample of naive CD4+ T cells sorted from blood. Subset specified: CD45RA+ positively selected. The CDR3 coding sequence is TGTGCCAGCAGCCCCCTCCAGGGCAACTCCTACGAGCAGTACTTC. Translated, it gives CASSPLQGNSYEQYF.